These 28 T cell receptor beta chains were sequenced from one sample in a study of regulatory T cells in long-lasting Graves disease. Construction of TCR beta libraries relied on iRepertoire HTBI primers and on Arm-PCR targeting CDR3 regions. From the multiplex PCR reads, TCRdb called clonotypes with MiXCR, one entry per CDR3 protein. The sample consists of under 800,000 distinct CDR3 sequences, roughly 15% of them appearing once. Regarding time point: newly diagnosed GD, antithyroid drugs for less than 3 months. PBMC RNA was the source of the TCR library. These data are also associated with another study on T cells in Graves' hyperthyroidism and ophthalmopathy.

Here the sequenced sample was peripheral blood mononuclear cells (PBMCs), taken at new diagnosis, from a patient treated with antithyroid drugs. These receptors originate from a woman younger than 45 with Graves disease.

The chain recombines TRBV12-3 or TRBV12-4 with TRBJ2-3, with 9 bases lining up with TRBD2. The CDR3 has 14 amino acids. V trimming: 7 bases; J trimming: 4 bases; junction bases outside the gene matches: 6. As DNA, the CDR3 is TGTGCCAGCACCCGGCTAGCGGGGTCAGATACGCAGTATTTT. Amino acid sequence: CASTRLAGSDTQYF.

This clonotype was seen more than once but under ten times. This chain joins TRBV7-9 and TRBJ1-5; 10 bases map to TRBD1. With V trimmed by 10 bases and J by 7 bases, 7 bases remained unmatched. This CDR3 contains 13 residues. Germline CDR1 is SEHNR and CDR2 is FQNEAQ (reference sequence). The DNA for the CDR3 is TGTGCCAACATCGGGACAGGGGACCAGCCCCAGCATTTT. It is translated as CANIGTGDQPQHF.

In its sample, this clonotype was seen many times. The CDR3: CASSPAGTRSEKLFF. In DNA, the CDR3 is TGTGCCAGCAGTCCAGCCGGGACAAGGAGTGAAAAACTGTTTTTT. This chain connects TRBV28 to TRBJ1-4; D may be TRBD1 (6 bases). The CDR3 is 15 amino acids. Germline lookup yields CDR1 MDHEN and CDR2 SYDVKM. Trimming removed 5 bases from V and 7 bases from J, with 17 bases in between. The whole variable domain, filled in from reference TRBV28 and TRBJ1-4, reads DVKVTQSSRYLVKRTGEKVFLECVQDMDHENMFWYRQDPGLGLRLIYFSYDVKMKEKGDIPEGYSVSREKKERFSLILESASTNQTSMYLCASSPAGTRSEKLFFGSGTQLSVL.

This clonotype was seen ten or more times. This sequence joins TRBV27 and TRBJ1-1; the D gene is possibly TRBD1 (5 bases). V was cut by 6 bases and J by 4 bases, with 18 bases left in between. Germline V gene sequence: CDR1 MNHEY, CDR2 SMNVEV (reference sequence). The CDR3 runs 15 residues. DNA for the CDR3: TGTGCCAGCAGGAATGAAGGGAGGGGATCCACTGAAGCTTTCTTT. It encodes CASRNEGRGSTEAFF.

The sample holds a few counts of this clonotype. This chain links TRBV19 with TRBJ1-2, with a weak D call TRBD1 (6 bases). Per the germline V gene, CDR1 is LNHDA and CDR2 is SQIVND (reference sequence). This CDR3 contains 15 residues. V lost 3 bases to trimming and J lost 5 bases, with 16 bases between them. The CDR3 is CASSIGIGQGYGYTF. The CDR3 DNA follows: TGTGCCAGTAGTATCGGAATCGGGCAGGGGTATGGCTACACCTTC.

The J gene is TRBJ2-7, the V gene TRBV18, with D unresolved. V was pared by 1 base and J by 1 base, with 8 bases between. The CDR3 is made up of 14 amino acids. From germline, CDR1 is KGHSH and CDR2 LQKENI. The CDR3 protein is CASSPQRISYEQYF. CDR3 coding DNA: TGTGCCAGCTCACCACAACGGATATCCTACGAGCAGTACTTC. The full variable domain, completed using reference TRBV18 and TRBJ2-7, is NAGVMQNPRHLVRRRGQEARLRCSPMKGHSHVYWYRQLPEEGLKFMVYLQKENIIDESGMPKERFSAEFPKEGPSILRIQQVVRGDSAAYFCASSPQRISYEQYFGPGTRLTVT.

The rearrangement joins TRBV24-1 to TRBJ2-1; TRBD1 is a possible D gene (5 bases). CDR1 is KGHDR and CDR2 is SFDVKD in the germline V gene. The CDR3 runs to 13 residues. V was clipped by 5 bases and J by 8 bases, with 12 bases between them. This CDR3 reads CATSGRVMDEQFF. As DNA, the CDR3 is TGTGCCACCAGTGGCAGGGTAATGGATGAGCAGTTCTTC.

With regard to this clonotype: This may be a read error, as it is one base from a much larger clone. The chain is built from TRBV20-1 and TRBJ1-5; D gene unclear. V gave up 5 bases and J gave up 4 bases, with 18 bases separating them. Germline V lookup: CDR1 DFQATT, CDR2 SNEGSKA (reference sequence). The CDR3 covers 15 residues. CDR3 nucleotide sequence: TGCAGTGCTGGCGGTAGTGTAAGCGCGAATCAGCCCCAGCATTTT. Its protein product is CSAGGSVSANQPQHF.

This clonotype was counted at least ten times. The chain employs TRBV6-9 and TRBJ2-7; tentative D call: TRBD1 (5 bases). Per the germline V gene, CDR1 is MNHGY and CDR2 is SVAAGI. The CDR3 spans 13 residues. V gave up 4 bases and J gave up 2 bases, with 9 bases separating them. The CDR3 sequence: CASSLQVPYEQYF. In DNA, the CDR3 is TGTGCCAGCAGTTTACAGGTCCCCTACGAGCAGTACTTC.

The V gene is TRBV9, the J gene TRBJ1-2; no firm D call. The CDR3 loop spans 13 amino acids. Trimming took off 0 bases at V and 10 bases at J, with 13 bases between the two ends. Germline V gene sequence: CDR1 SGDLS, CDR2 YYNGEE. DNA of the CDR3: TGTGCCAGCAGCGTAGGTCTTAATGCGGCCTACACCTTC. This translates into CASSVGLNAAYTF.

A word on this clonotype: One junction end disagrees with the germline gene, perhaps due to a read error. The V and J genes are TRBV4-1 and TRBJ2-7; 10 bases line up with TRBD2. CDR3 length: 17 residues. CDR1 is MGHRA and CDR2 is YSYEKL in the germline V gene. The CDR3 loop reads CASSQEGGSGRGDEQYF. The CDR3 DNA is TGTGCCAGCAGCCAAGAGGGGGGAAGCGGGAGGGGGGACGAGCAGTACTTC.

At least ten counts were recorded for this clonotype. V usage is TRBV6-2 or TRBV6-3 and J usage is TRBJ2-1; TRBD2 matches 8 bases. Germline V gene sequence: CDR1 MNHEY, CDR2 SVGEGT. This CDR3 spans 15 amino acids. V was pared by 7 bases and J by 6 bases, with 11 bases of the junction left unmatched. The CDR3 DNA sequence: TGTGCCAGCATGCTTAACGGGAGGGCCGGCAATGAGCAGTTCTTC. Translated: CASMLNGRAGNEQFF.

V gene TRBV15 combines with J gene TRBJ2-7; perhaps TRBD2 as D (7 bases). From germline, CDR1 is LNHNV and CDR2 YYDKDF (reference sequence). Trimming shortened V by 1 base and J by 0 bases, and 34 bases separated the two germline ends. The CDR3 loop spans 23 amino acids. For the CDR3, the DNA is TGTGCCACCAGCAGAGGGGGAGGGGGGGGCTTTGATATTGTCGGATGGAGCTCCTACGAGCAGTACTTC. Translated, it gives CATSRGGGGGFDIVGWSSYEQYF.

In its sample, this clonotype was seen a few times. The chain uses TRBV12-3 or TRBV12-4 and TRBJ1-6, with D perhaps matching TRBD1 (5 bases). V lost 5 bases, J lost 8 bases, and 13 bases lay in between. This CDR3 contains 14 residues. The CDR3 loop reads CASSGTGRYSPLHF. DNA for the CDR3: TGTGCCAGCAGTGGGACGGGCCGGTATTCACCCCTCCACTTT.

The chain uses TRBV2 and TRBJ2-1; no firm D call. The J call may be incorrect, as the DNA end agrees better with TRBJ2-5. The germline V gene encodes CDR1 SNHLY and CDR2 FYNNEI. The CDR3 has 12 residues. The CDR3 sequence is CASSAQAETQYF. The CDR3 DNA sequence: TGTGCCAGCAGTGCTCAGGCGGAGACCCAGTACTTC.

This clonotype was recorded a few times. V and J are TRBV30 and TRBJ1-6; D may be TRBD1 (6 bases). Germline lookup yields CDR1 GTSNPN and CDR2 SVGIG (reference sequence). This CDR3 contains 13 residues. The V end was cut by 4 bases, the J end by 7 bases, with 11 bases between. CDR3 in DNA: TGTGCCTGGAACACAGGGTGGAATTCACCCCTCCACTTT. It specifies CAWNTGWNSPLHF.

The gene calls are TRBV6-9 and TRBJ2-3, with 11 bases that match TRBD1. Germline V CDR1 and CDR2: MNHGY, SVAAGI. With V trimmed by 4 bases and J by 7 bases, 10 bases remained unmatched. The CDR3 has 16 residues. The CDR3 region is CASSSRGTGGSHTQYF. DNA for the CDR3: TGTGCCAGCAGTTCCCGCGGGACAGGGGGATCGCATACGCAGTATTTT.

The chain uses TRBV4-1 and TRBJ1-1; no clear D. With 4 bases removed from V and 2 bases from J, the gap between germline ends came to 11 bases. The CDR3 is 14 amino acids. Germline CDR1 MGHRA, CDR2 YSYEKL. The DNA of the CDR3 is TGCGCCAGCAGCCCAAGTGGTCTCAACACTGAAGCTTTCTTT. It is translated as CASSPSGLNTEAFF.

This clonotype was detected a few times. This chain links TRBV5-1 with TRBJ2-5; D may be TRBD1 or TRBD2 (5 bases each). Per germline, CDR1 SGHRS and CDR2 YFSETQ. V gave up 4 bases and J gave up 5 bases, with 12 bases separating them. CDR3 length equals 13 residues. The CDR3 loop reads CASSGGVMETQYF. CDR3 in DNA: TGCGCCAGCAGCGGGGGTGTGATGGAGACCCAGTACTTC.

This clonotype was counted ten times or more. The J gene is TRBJ1-4, the V gene TRBV29-1; D remains ambiguous. There are 13 residues in the CDR3. Germline CDR1 SQVTM, CDR2 ANQGSEA. The V gene lost 4 bases and the J gene lost 6 bases, with 12 bases spanning the gap. CDR3 in DNA: TGCAGCGTTGCCGTCTCATGGGATGAAAAACTGTTTTTT. It codes for CSVAVSWDEKLFF.

V gene TRBV19 combines with J gene TRBJ1-1; the D is unclear. The CDR3 extends over 15 amino acids. V was pared by 5 bases and J by 0 bases, with 13 bases between. Germline loops: CDR1 LNHDA, CDR2 SQIVND (reference sequence). CDR3 region: CASSLISGMNTEAFF. In DNA form, the CDR3 reads TGTGCCAGTAGTTTGATCTCGGGGATGAACACTGAAGCTTTCTTT.

This clonotype turned up a few times. The chain has TRBV27 and TRBJ2-7; D is possibly TRBD1 or TRBD2 (7 bases each). Germline CDR1 is MNHEY and CDR2 is SMNVEV (reference sequence). This CDR3 region has 13 residues. The V gene lost 6 bases and the J gene lost 8 bases, with 17 bases spanning the gap. CDR3 residues: CASRRQGGQKQYF. The CDR3 DNA follows: TGTGCCAGCAGGAGACAGGGAGGGCAAAAGCAGTACTTC.

Only a few counts were recorded for this clonotype. The chain couples TRBV19 to TRBJ2-1; TRBD1 might be the D (6 bases). Trimming took 3 bases from V and 0 from J, leaving 15 bases between them. Germline V gene sequence: CDR1 LNHDA, CDR2 SQIVND (reference sequence). CDR3 size: 17 residues. The CDR3, as DNA: TGTGCCAGTAGTATTGGGGGCGGCGGTAGCTCCTACAATGAGCAGTTCTTC. It yields the protein CASSIGGGGSSYNEQFF.

This clonotype was counted many times. The chain links TRBV7-2 to TRBJ2-3; a weak D match, TRBD2 (6 bases). The CDR3 has 14 amino acids. From germline, CDR1 is SGHTA and CDR2 FQGNSA. V lost 6 bases and J 2 bases, leaving 12 bases between the germline ends. The CDR3 DNA sequence: TGTGCCAGCAGTATTAGCGGTTACACAGATACGCAGTATTTT. This codes for CASSISGYTDTQYF.

This clonotype has at least ten counts. This sequence joins TRBV10-3 and TRBJ2-5; D is undetermined. Germline CDR1 and CDR2: ENHRY and SYGVKD. CDR3 length equals 16 residues. Trimming left V 1 base short and J 5 bases short, with 17 bases between. CDR3 amino acids: CAISEFSDSRAETQYF. CDR3 DNA sequence: TGTGCCATCAGTGAGTTTTCTGATTCTCGCGCGGAGACCCAGTACTTC.

In its sample, this clonotype was seen many times. J is TRBJ1-2 and V is TRBV10-3, with D perhaps matching TRBD1 (5 bases). The V gene lost 4 bases and the J gene lost 6 bases, with 15 bases spanning the gap. CDR1 is ENHRY, CDR2 SYGVKD, per germline. The CDR3 loop spans 14 amino acids. Here the CDR3 DNA reads TGTGCCATCAGTGTGGCAGGGCGTCTTGATGGCTACACCTTC. It is translated as CAISVAGRLDGYTF.

Comment on this clonotype: At one boundary the junction diverges from the germline segment, which might be a read error. The chain carries TRBV2 and TRBJ1-2, with D possibly being TRBD1 (5 bases). This CDR3 spans 15 amino acids. Germline V gene data show CDR1 as SNHLY and CDR2 as FYNNEI. In DNA, the CDR3 is TGTGCCGGCAGAGGCCCACTGGGGGGGAATTTTGGCTACACCTTC. This translates into CAGRGPLGGNFGYTF.

This clonotype was picked up many times. The genes are TRBV28 and TRBJ1-2, with D tentatively TRBD1 (6 bases). The CDR3 spans 13 residues. V lost 4 bases, J lost 8 bases, and 14 bases lay in between. Germline CDR1 is MDHEN and CDR2 is SYDVKM. CDR3 in DNA: TGTGCCAGCAGTTCAAGGACAGTCCGAGGCTACACCTTC. It codes for CASSSRTVRGYTF.